This T cell receptor beta chain stems from a study of blood T cell repertoires in COVID-19. From germline, CDR1 is MDHEN and CDR2 SYDVKM. V was shortened by 6 bases and J by 0 bases, with 10 bases between the two germline ends. CDR3 length equals 14 residues. Some clones are missing from TCRdb's copy, which holds only in-frame ones; the method was immunoSEQ multiplex PCR. This table has 250,000 or so clones, 86% appearing once. J is TRBJ2-3 and V is TRBV28; perhaps TRBD1 as D (5 bases). This TCR was sampled from a young woman with active or convalescent COVID-19. The sample was peripheral blood. CDR3 sequence (DNA): TGTGCCAGCAGCCTGGACAAGAGCACAGATACGCAGTATTTT. Translated: CASSLDKSTDTQYF.